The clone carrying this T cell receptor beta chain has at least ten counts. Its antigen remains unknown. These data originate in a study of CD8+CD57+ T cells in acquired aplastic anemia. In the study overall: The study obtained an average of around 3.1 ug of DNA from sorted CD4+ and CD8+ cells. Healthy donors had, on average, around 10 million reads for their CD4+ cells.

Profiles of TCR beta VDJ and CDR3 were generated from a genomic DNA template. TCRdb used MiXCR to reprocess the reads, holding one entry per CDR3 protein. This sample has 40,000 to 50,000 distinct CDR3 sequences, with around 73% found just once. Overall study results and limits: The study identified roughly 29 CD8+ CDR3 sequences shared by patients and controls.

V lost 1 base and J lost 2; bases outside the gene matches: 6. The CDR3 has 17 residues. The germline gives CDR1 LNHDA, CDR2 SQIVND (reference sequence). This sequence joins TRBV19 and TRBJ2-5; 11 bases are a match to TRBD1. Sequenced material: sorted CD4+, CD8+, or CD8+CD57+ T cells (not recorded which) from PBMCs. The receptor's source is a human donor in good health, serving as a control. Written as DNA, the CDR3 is TGTGCCAGTAGTATAGGTTACCGGGACAGGGGGCAAGAGACCCAGTACTTC. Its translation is CASSIGYRDRGQETQYF.